This note documents a single T cell receptor beta chain sequence. At least ten counts were recorded for this clonotype. Its cognate antigen has yet to be identified. Per-nucleotide qualities are absent, and no much larger clonotype sits a single base away. The entry originates in a study of regulatory T cells in long-lasting Graves disease (dated by TCRdb to about 2021). General notes on the study: Patients with newly diagnosed Graves' disease had been on antithyroid drugs for under 3 months. The study was conducted in China and was registered as a clinical trial. Patients with persistent Graves' disease were compared with patients with newly diagnosed Graves' disease using TCR sequencing and RNA sequencing of peripheral blood. A total of approximately 35 samples underwent TCR sequencing: about 13 from persistent and approximately 20 from newly diagnosed Graves' disease patients.

Library preparation used multiplex PCR. Instrument on record: Illumina HiSeq 4000. CDR3 regions were amplified by Arm-PCR with iRepertoire HTBI primers to construct TCR beta libraries. Before sequencing, the PCR products underwent gel purification. Per the original workflow: Gene usage analysis of CDR3 amino acid clonotypes used the 55 to 65 TRBV and 12 to 15 TRBJ segments found across samples. Filtered high-quality paired reads were merged into contigs using COPE and FqMerger. Contigs were aligned with BLAST to IMGT TRBV, TRBD and TRBJ reference genes, and CDR3 was defined per IMGT. Clonotypes above 0.1% frequency were classified as highly expanded clones. Shannon entropy was used to measure repertoire diversity, and the Gini coefficient was used to measure V-J evenness. A clonotype found in more than one individual was treated as public. TCRdb itself trimmed the public reads at Q25 with fastp, ran MiXCR and retained productive beta chains. Rows are unified per CDR3 protein, each entry keeping the most common DNA and genes. The V and J calls and clone size come from TCRdb's table, not from the authors' own analysis. For this sample the table gives about 440,000 distinct CDR3 sequences, of which 14% to 15% were detected only once. In total, the top ten clones hold around 15% of the sample.

Results and caveats for the whole study, not just this receptor: Because the primary lesion, thyroid tissue, could not be accessed, the study looked at peripheral blood alone. Only the TCR beta chain was sequenced and analyzed. Persistent Graves' disease patients showed lower TCR Shannon entropy and fewer highly expanded clones than newly diagnosed patients, suggesting clonal expansion. TRBV28, TRBJ1-2 and TRBJ2-5 were preferentially used in persistent disease, while TRBV20-1 and TRBJ2-1 were favored in newly diagnosed disease. As a limitation, the authors acknowledged that the small sample size may reduce accuracy. More public clonotypes were shared among persistent patients (roughly 2,900) than among newly diagnosed patients (roughly 1,000).

Taken from cysteine to phenylalanine, the CDR3 has 19 residues. The only DNA kept is the CDR3, 57 bases in frame from the first base. According to the germline V gene, CDR1 reads SNHLY and CDR2 reads FYNNEI. The V end gives up 4 bases and the J end 4 bases, leaving 21 bases in the junction not matched to a gene. The time point label of this sample denotes: newly diagnosed GD, antithyroid drugs for less than 3 months. RNA was extracted from PBMCs in TRIzol for both TCR sequencing and RNA sequencing. The diagnosis of Graves' disease followed American Thyroid Association guidelines. Patients for the study were recruited at an endocrinology department in Xi'an, China. Each patient gave 7.5 to 10 milliliters of peripheral blood, collected in an EDTA anticoagulant tube. PBMCs were isolated by Ficoll Paque Plus density gradient separation without further T cell sorting. An Agilent 2100 Bioanalyzer and agarose gel were used to assess RNA quality, and a NanoDrop 2000 was used to measure RNA concentration.

The sample was also reused in another study, on T cells in Graves' hyperthyroidism and ophthalmopathy. Per the second study: Stable Graves' hyperthyroidism was defined as the absence of progression to ophthalmopathy over 18 months of follow-up. Hyperthyroidism patients were newly diagnosed, with disease duration under 2 months, and aged 18 to 65 years. Any patient with an uncontrolled infection, another autoimmune disease, pregnancy or lactation was excluded. Diagnoses were established on the basis of clinical symptoms, serum thyroxine and TRAb, thyroid ultrasound, and orbital computed tomography. The first round of RT-PCR for the TCR CDR3 was performed with the HTBI primer set and the Qiagen OneStep RT-PCR kit. Most expanded thyroid clonotypes (frequency above 0.001) were also detected in blood, suggesting blood repertoires may reflect thyroid immune responses. A 13 V-J signature model separated ophthalmopathy from stable hyperthyroidism, with approximately 86% sensitivity and about 81% specificity in cross-validation and 80%/75% in testing. In validation, the model predicted progression to ophthalmopathy a median of 6.5 months before onset, with approximately 68% sensitivity and just under 75% specificity. To identify TCR V-J signatures that set the groups apart, the researchers used a discovery cohort of 100 patients, made up of roughly 40 with Graves' ophthalmopathy and some 60 with stable Graves' hyperthyroidism. Prospective prediction of ophthalmopathy was tested in an independent validation cohort of 18 to 20 hyperthyroidism patients and 17 patients who later progressed to ophthalmopathy. For training and testing, the roughly 93 patients in the discovery cohort were randomly divided in a 7:3 ratio. In about six Graves' hyperthyroidism patients, the study also compared T-cell repertoires from thyroid tissue with T-cell repertoires from blood. Following sampling, methimazole starting at 30 mg daily was given to hyperthyroidism patients, and high-dose intravenous methylprednisolone was given to ophthalmopathy patients. Libraries were constructed in a second round of multiplex PCR, after which size selection and purification were performed. Paired-end sequencing of the libraries was performed with 100 bp reads on an Illumina HiSeq2000. SOAPnuke was used to process the raw data, throwing out any read that contained adapters or uncalled bases, had a mean Phred below 15, or lacked an exact constant-primer or identifier match. High-quality paired reads were merged with COPE v1.2.5, and unique nucleotide sequences were defined as clonotypes. Clonotypes were aligned to IMGT TRBV, TRBD and TRBJ reference segments using MiTCR v1.1. The analysis was restricted to V-J combinations with a frequency above 0.0001, which together covered 99% to 99.2% of the repertoires. A TCS score was defined as the ratio between F50 (clonal expansion) and ExV (chaos), using BLOSUM62-based TCRdist between CDR3 peptides within each V-J. Welch's t-statistics and random forest reduced roughly 540 V-J features to around 14, which were used in a naive Bayes classifier (R e1071). Sample size was not statistically predetermined, and investigators were not blinded to group allocation. TCR Vbeta CDR3 sequencing of 135 peripheral blood samples (under 45 ophthalmopathy, some 75 hyperthyroidism and approximately 17 progressor patients) is reported in the paper.

This clonotype originated in a woman aged 25 to 39 with Graves disease. Donor details come from another sample of the same person, matched by shared clones. In this chain, TRBV2 is recombined with TRBJ1-1; TRBD1 matches 7 bases in the middle. Sample: peripheral blood mononuclear cells (PBMCs), taken at new diagnosis, from a patient treated with antithyroid drugs. CDR3 protein: CASSVEGVWDRQRTTEAFF. In nucleotide form, the sequence is TGTGCCAGCAGTGTGGAGGGTGTGTGGGACAGACAACGGACCACTGAAGCTTTCTTT.